This TCR beta chain was recorded in a study of T cells in localized non-small cell lung cancer. General study findings and limits: Sequence data derive from only one tumor region, so heterogeneity remains possible. The study linked higher blood T cell density to longer overall survival. Clonality peaked in uninvolved adjacent lung rather than tumor.

Germline CDR1 and CDR2: MNHEY and SMNVEV (reference sequence). Trimming left V 8 bases short and J 3 bases short, with 8 bases between. The CDR3 runs to 12 residues. With regard to this clone: Antigen specificity is unknown.

Assay: immunoSEQ multiplex PCR; the TCRdb copy retains only in-frame clones and omits some. The sample has 78,000 or so clones, around four fifths seen once. This clonotype originated in a man aged 40 to 75 with stage I lung adenocarcinoma. This rearrangement joins TRBV27 to TRBJ1-5; TRBD1 might be the D (6 bases). This material consisted of peripheral blood, taken before any cancer treatment. The CDR3 nucleotides are TGTGCCAGCGGACAGAACAATCAGCCCCAGCATTTT. It is translated as CASGQNNQPQHF.